Below are 19 T cell receptor beta chains sequenced from a single sample in a study of cytomegalovirus exposure and HLA in healthy donors. The PCR employed 60 Vbeta primers together with 13 Jbeta primers. TCRdb keeps only in-frame clones here, not all; method: immunoSEQ multiplex PCR. The table shows about 150,000 clones, with 68% occurring only once. Sequencing used PBMCs. The receptors stem from a man aged 25 to 40 in good health and CMV-seropositive.

The genes are TRBV9 and TRBJ2-1, with 9 bases matching TRBD2. Germline V lookup: CDR1 SGDLS, CDR2 YYNGEE. The CDR3 is 15 amino acids. V was pared by 4 bases and J by 8 bases, with 10 bases of the junction left unmatched. The CDR3 region is CASSPGAGGPDEQFF. CDR3 nucleotide sequence: TGTGCCAGCAGCCCCGGCGCGGGAGGGCCGGATGAGCAGTTCTTC. Filled out from reference TRBV9 and TRBJ2-1, the complete variable domain reads DSGVTQTPKHLITATGQRVTLRCSPRSGDLSVYWYQQSLDQGLQFLIQYYNGEERAKGNILERFSAQQFPDLHSELNLSSLELGDSALYFCASSPGAGGPDEQFFGPGTRLTVL.

The rearrangement links TRBV5-1 to TRBJ2-3, with unresolved D. The germline V gene has CDR1 SGHRS and CDR2 YFSETQ. V was clipped by 1 base and J by 4 bases, with 7 bases between them. CDR3 length: 13 residues. The CDR3 sequence is CASSLNRADTQYF. The CDR3 DNA follows: TGCGCCAGCAGCTTGAATCGAGCAGATACGCAGTATTTT.

The chain joins TRBV7-9 to TRBJ2-1; D is possibly TRBD2 (5 bases). Trimming stripped 5 bases from V and 6 bases from J, with 20 bases between. Germline V gene data show CDR1 as SEHNR and CDR2 as FQNEAQ (reference sequence). The CDR3 is made up of 16 amino acids. CDR3 coding DNA: TGTGCCAGCAGCGGACCCTCCGGGAAAGACTTCAATGAGCAGTTCTTC. Translated: CASSGPSGKDFNEQFF.

This chain connects TRBV10-3 to TRBJ1-1; 8 bases map to TRBD1. Germline V gene sequence: CDR1 ENHRY, CDR2 SYGVKD. This CDR3 has 16 amino acids. The ends lost 10 bases at V and 3 bases at J; junction bases unmatched: 16. The CDR3 nucleotides are TGTGCCAGCAGACCTGGACAGGGAGAGACTCACACTGAAGCTTTCTTT. Its protein product is CASRPGQGETHTEAFF.

The chain recombines TRBV7-9 with TRBJ2-7; possible D gene TRBD1, 5 bases. CDR1 and CDR2 from the germline V gene are SEHNR and FQNEAQ (reference sequence). Trimming stripped 5 bases from V and 6 bases from J, with 17 bases between. The CDR3 consists of 14 residues. CDR3 bases: TGTGCCAGCAGCCTCGAATCACAGGTGCCCGAGCAGTACTTC. Its translation: CASSLESQVPEQYF.

CDR3 coding DNA: TGTGCCAGCAGCTTAGGGCTAGCGGTCGTCTACAATGAGCAGTTCTTC. As protein: CASSLGLAVVYNEQFF. The chain is built from TRBV7-9 and TRBJ2-1, with 7 bases that match TRBD2. Germline V gene data show CDR1 as SEHNR and CDR2 as FQNEAQ (reference sequence). The CDR3 is made up of 16 amino acids. V was clipped by 1 base and J by 3 bases; unmatched bases: 6.

The genes are TRBV29-1 and TRBJ2-7; the match to TRBD2 covers 10 bases. Unmatched junction bases numbered 11, after V lost 4 bases and J lost 5 bases. The CDR3 extends over 15 amino acids. CDR1 and CDR2 from the germline V gene are SQVTM and ANQGSEA. Written as DNA, the CDR3 is TGCAGCGTTGTTTCAGCGGGAGGGCCTCTTGACGAGCAGTACTTC. It specifies CSVVSAGGPLDEQYF.

The chain couples TRBV5-6 to TRBJ2-1; 13 positions match TRBD2. From germline, CDR1 is SGHDT and CDR2 YYEEEE. The V segment lost 4 bases and the J segment 7 bases; nucleotides outside the gene matches: 11. The CDR3 is 17 residues long. CDR3 loop: CASSRSPGLAGRNEQFF. In DNA, the CDR3 is TGTGCCAGCAGCCGATCCCCGGGACTAGCGGGGCGAAATGAGCAGTTCTTC.

This clone was counted only a few times. The chain joins TRBV10-1 to TRBJ2-2; 7 bases map to TRBD1. Germline trimming cut 4 bases from V and 3 bases from J; bases unmatched to any gene: 2. The CDR3 contains 14 residues. CDR1 and CDR2 from the germline V gene are WNHNN and SYGVQD (reference sequence). Here the CDR3 reads CASSVGQDTGELFF. The CDR3 DNA follows: TGCGCCAGCAGTGTTGGACAGGACACCGGGGAGCTGTTTTTT.

The genes are TRBV10-3 and TRBJ1-2, with D maybe TRBD1 (5 bases). The CDR3 is 13 amino acids. Germline V gene data show CDR1 as ENHRY and CDR2 as SYGVKD. The V and J ends lost 5 bases and 5 bases respectively, with 12 bases between them. The CDR3 DNA sequence: TGTGCCATCAGTCTGGAAGGGGCGTATGGCTACACCTTC. This encodes CAISLEGAYGYTF.

This sequence joins TRBV9 and TRBJ2-7; TRBD2 matches 9 bases. The CDR3 spans 17 residues. CDR1 SGDLS and CDR2 YYNGEE come from the germline V gene. With 0 bases clipped from V and 5 bases from J, the junction kept 12 bases outside the gene matches. CDR3 in amino acids: CASSVGGSGSMKDEQYF. The CDR3 DNA follows: TGTGCCAGCAGCGTAGGGGGTAGCGGGAGTATGAAGGACGAGCAGTACTTC.

This clone was picked up a small number of times. The chain recombines TRBV9 with TRBJ1-2, with 7 bases matching TRBD1. J lost 14 bases, V lost 1 base, and 11 bases had no gene match. The CDR3 has 13 amino acids. CDR1 and CDR2 (germline): SGDLS, YYNGEE. Written as DNA, the CDR3 is TGTGCCAGCAGCGTAAGACAGGGCGAGGTCTATACCTTC. Protein: CASSVRQGEVYTF.

The genes are TRBV28 and TRBJ2-7; 7 nucleotides line up with TRBD2. The CDR3 has 12 residues. Germline V gene sequence: CDR1 MDHEN, CDR2 SYDVKM. Unmatched junction bases numbered 5, after V lost 3 bases and J lost 9 bases. The CDR3 loop is CASSFGGGPQYF. CDR3 bases: TGTGCCAGCAGTTTTGGGGGGGGACCGCAGTACTTC.

The chain links TRBV19 to TRBJ2-1; 15 nucleotides line up with TRBD2. CDR3 length equals 15 residues. Germline V gene data show CDR1 as LNHDA and CDR2 as SQIVND (reference sequence). With V trimmed by 5 bases and J by 7 bases, 3 bases remained unmatched. The CDR3 coding sequence is TGTGCCAGTAGTTCGGGACTAGCGGGAGGTAATGAGCAGTTCTTC. This translates into CASSSGLAGGNEQFF.

This clone has just a few counts. V is TRBV6-5 and J is TRBJ1-1; 9 nucleotides line up with TRBD1. The length of the CDR3 is 14 residues. Trimming cost V 7 bases and J 2 bases; bases outside gene matches: 5. Germline CDR1 is MNHEY and CDR2 is SVGAGI. CDR3 residues: CASTGTGTNTEAFF. The DNA of the CDR3 is TGTGCCAGCACCGGGACAGGGACTAACACTGAAGCTTTCTTT.

This clone has more than one count but fewer than ten. The chain joins TRBV7-3 to TRBJ1-1; a possible D gene is TRBD1 (5 bases). The germline V gene has CDR1 SGHTA and CDR2 FQGTGA. The CDR3 length is 14 residues. V was trimmed by 3 bases and J by 3 bases, leaving 11 bases between them. The CDR3 loop reads CASSLQGPDTEAFF. The CDR3 nucleotides read TGTGCCAGCAGCTTGCAGGGCCCGGACACTGAAGCTTTCTTT.

This clone was counted only a few times. The chain carries TRBV7-8 and TRBJ2-6; D not resolved. The V and J ends lost 5 bases and 2 bases respectively, with 10 bases between them. Germline V lookup: CDR1 SGHVS, CDR2 FQNEAQ. The CDR3 length is 15 residues. This CDR3 is CASSLRLPGANVLTF. The CDR3, as DNA: TGTGCCAGCAGCCTCCGACTCCCTGGGGCCAACGTCCTGACTTTC. Full variable domain (missing parts from reference TRBV7-8 and TRBJ2-6): GAGVSQSPRYKVAKRGQDVALRCDPISGHVSLFWYQQALGQGPEFLTYFQNEAQLDKSGLPSDRFFAERPEGSVSTLKIQRTQQEDSAVYLCASSLRLPGANVLTFGAGSRLTVL.

This clone has just a few counts. The gene calls are TRBV28 and TRBJ1-5, with D possibly matching TRBD1 (5 bases). V lost 3 bases and J lost 6, with 21 bases in between. CDR3 length: 17 amino acids. Germline V lookup: CDR1 MDHEN, CDR2 SYDVKM. The CDR3 region has the DNA TGTGCCAGCAGTTTCCGCGTAGGGGCGAAGAGAGTTCAGCCCCAGCATTTT. Translating gives CASSFRVGAKRVQPQHF. Using reference TRBV28 and TRBJ1-5 for the parts outside the CDR3, the full variable domain is DVKVTQSSRYLVKRTGEKVFLECVQDMDHENMFWYRQDPGLGLRLIYFSYDVKMKEKGDIPEGYSVSREKKERFSLILESASTNQTSMYLCASSFRVGAKRVQPQHFGDGTRLSIL.

The V and J genes are TRBV11-2 and TRBJ2-3; 8 nucleotides line up with TRBD2. With V trimmed by 5 bases and J by 0 bases, 1 base remained unmatched. CDR3 length equals 14 residues. Per the germline V gene, CDR1 is SGHAT and CDR2 is FQNNGV. CDR3 region: CASSPSGSTDTQYF. The CDR3 nucleotides read TGTGCCAGCAGCCCTAGCGGGAGCACAGATACGCAGTATTTT. The full variable domain, with the rest looked up from reference TRBV11-2 and TRBJ2-3, is EAGVAQSPRYKIIEKRQSVAFWCNPISGHATLYWYQQILGQGPKLLIQFQNNGVVDDSQLPKDRFSAERLKGVDSTLKIQPAKLEDSAVYLCASSPSGSTDTQYFGPGTRLTVL.